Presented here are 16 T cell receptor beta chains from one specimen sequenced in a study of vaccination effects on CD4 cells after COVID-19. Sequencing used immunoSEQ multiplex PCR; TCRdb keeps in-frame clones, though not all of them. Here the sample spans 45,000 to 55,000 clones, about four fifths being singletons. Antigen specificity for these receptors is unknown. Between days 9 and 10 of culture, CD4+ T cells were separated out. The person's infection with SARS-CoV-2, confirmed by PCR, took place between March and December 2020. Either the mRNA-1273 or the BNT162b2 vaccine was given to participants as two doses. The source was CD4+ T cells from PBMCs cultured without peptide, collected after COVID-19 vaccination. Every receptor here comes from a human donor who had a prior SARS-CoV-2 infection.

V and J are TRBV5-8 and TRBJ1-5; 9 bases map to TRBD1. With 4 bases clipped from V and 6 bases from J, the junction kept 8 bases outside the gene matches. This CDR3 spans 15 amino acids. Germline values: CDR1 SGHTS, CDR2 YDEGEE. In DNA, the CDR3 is TGTGCCAGCAGCGGGGGACAGGGTTTCGGTCAGCCCCAGCATTTT. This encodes CASSGGQGFGQPQHF.

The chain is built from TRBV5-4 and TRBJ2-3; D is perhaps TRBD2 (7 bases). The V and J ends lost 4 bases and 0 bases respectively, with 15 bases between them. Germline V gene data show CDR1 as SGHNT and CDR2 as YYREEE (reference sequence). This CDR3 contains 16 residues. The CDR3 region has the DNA TGTGCCAGCAGCCCAGTGGGGGGGCATAGCACAGATACGCAGTATTTT. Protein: CASSPVGGHSTDTQYF.

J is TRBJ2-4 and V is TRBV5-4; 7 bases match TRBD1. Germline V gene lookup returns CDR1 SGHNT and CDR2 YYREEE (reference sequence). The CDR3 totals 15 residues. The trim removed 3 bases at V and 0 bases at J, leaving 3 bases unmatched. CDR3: CASSSRGRAKNIQYF. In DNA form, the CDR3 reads TGTGCCAGCAGCTCCAGGGGGAGAGCCAAAAACATTCAGTACTTC.

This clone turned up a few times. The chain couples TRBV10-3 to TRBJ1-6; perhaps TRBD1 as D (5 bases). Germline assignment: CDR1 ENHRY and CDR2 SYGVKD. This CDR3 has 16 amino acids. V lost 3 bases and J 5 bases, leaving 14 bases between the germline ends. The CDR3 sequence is CAISDWVGRDNSPLHF. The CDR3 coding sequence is TGTGCCATCAGTGATTGGGTGGGCAGGGATAATTCACCCCTCCACTTT.

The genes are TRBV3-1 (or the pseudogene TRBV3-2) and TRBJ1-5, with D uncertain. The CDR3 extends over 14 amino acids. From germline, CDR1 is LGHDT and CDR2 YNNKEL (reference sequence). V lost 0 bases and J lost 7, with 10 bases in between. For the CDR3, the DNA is TGTGCCAGCAGCCAAGATCCCTATGGGCAGCCCCAGCATTTT. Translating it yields CASSQDPYGQPQHF.

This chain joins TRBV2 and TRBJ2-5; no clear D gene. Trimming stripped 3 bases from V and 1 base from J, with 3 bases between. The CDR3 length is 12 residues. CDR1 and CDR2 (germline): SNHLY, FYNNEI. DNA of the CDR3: TGTGCCAGCAGTGAGGCCCAAGAGACCCAGTACTTC. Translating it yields CASSEAQETQYF.

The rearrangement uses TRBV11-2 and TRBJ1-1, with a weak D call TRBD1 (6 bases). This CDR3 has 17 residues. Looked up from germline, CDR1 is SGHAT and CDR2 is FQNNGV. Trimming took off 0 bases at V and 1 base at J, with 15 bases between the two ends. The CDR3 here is CASSLDQGDRRNTEAFF. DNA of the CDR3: TGTGCCAGCAGCTTAGATCAGGGAGACAGGAGGAACACTGAAGCTTTCTTT.

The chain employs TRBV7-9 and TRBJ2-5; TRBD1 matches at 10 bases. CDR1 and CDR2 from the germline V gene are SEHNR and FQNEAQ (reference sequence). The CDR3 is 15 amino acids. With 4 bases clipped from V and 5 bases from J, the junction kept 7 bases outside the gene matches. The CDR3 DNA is TGTGCCAGCAGCTCAAGACAGGGGGCCGGGGAGACCCAGTACTTC. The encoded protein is CASSSRQGAGETQYF.

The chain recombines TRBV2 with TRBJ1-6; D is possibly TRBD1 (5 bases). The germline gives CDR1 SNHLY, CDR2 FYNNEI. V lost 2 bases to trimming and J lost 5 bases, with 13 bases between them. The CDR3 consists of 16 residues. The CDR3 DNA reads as TGTGCCAGCAGTGAACAGGGCTTTAGGGATAATTCACCCCTCCACTTT. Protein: CASSEQGFRDNSPLHF.

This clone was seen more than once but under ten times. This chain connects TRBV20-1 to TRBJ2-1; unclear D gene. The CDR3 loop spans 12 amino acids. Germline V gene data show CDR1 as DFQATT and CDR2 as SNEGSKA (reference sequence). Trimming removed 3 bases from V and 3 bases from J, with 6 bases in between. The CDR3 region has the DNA TGCAGTGCTAGTTTGCGCTACAATGAGCAGTTCTTC. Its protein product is CSASLRYNEQFF.

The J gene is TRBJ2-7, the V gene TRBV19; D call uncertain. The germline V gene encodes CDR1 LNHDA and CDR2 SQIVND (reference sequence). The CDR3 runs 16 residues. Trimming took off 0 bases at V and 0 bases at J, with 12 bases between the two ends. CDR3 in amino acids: CASSIEGRLPSYEQYF. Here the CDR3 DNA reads TGTGCCAGTAGTATAGAGGGTCGTTTACCCTCCTACGAGCAGTACTTC.

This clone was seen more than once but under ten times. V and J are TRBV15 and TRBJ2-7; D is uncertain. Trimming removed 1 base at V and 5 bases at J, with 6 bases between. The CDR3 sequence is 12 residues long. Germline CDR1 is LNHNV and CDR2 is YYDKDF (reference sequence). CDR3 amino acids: CATSRVPNEQYF. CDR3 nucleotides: TGTGCCACCAGCAGAGTCCCTAACGAGCAGTACTTC.

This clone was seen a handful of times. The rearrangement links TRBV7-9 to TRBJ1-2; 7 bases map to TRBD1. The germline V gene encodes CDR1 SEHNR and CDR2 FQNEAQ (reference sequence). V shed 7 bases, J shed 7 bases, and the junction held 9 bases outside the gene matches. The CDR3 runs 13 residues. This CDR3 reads CASNLQGIPGYTF. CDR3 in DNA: TGTGCCAGCAACCTACAGGGGATCCCTGGCTACACCTTC.

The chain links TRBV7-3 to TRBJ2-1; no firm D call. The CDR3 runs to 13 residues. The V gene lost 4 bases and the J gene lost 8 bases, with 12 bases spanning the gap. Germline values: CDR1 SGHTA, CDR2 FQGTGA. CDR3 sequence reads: CASSSLLGDEQFF. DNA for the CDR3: TGTGCCAGCAGCTCCTTATTAGGCGATGAGCAGTTCTTC.

The CDR3 coding sequence is TGTGCCAGCAGCTTAGTCGGCGGGGGGGGGTCCGATACGCAGTATTTT. Translated, it gives CASSLVGGGGSDTQYF. This sequence joins TRBV7-2 and TRBJ2-3; 9 nucleotides agree with TRBD2. CDR1 is SGHTA and CDR2 is FQGNSA in the germline V gene. This CDR3 comprises 16 residues. V was pared by 1 base and J by 6 bases, with 8 bases of the junction left unmatched. The variable domain in full, with the rest retrieved from reference TRBV7-2 and TRBJ2-3, is GAGVSQSPSNKVTEKGKDVELRCDPISGHTALYWYRQSLGQGLEFLIYFQGNSAPDKSGLPSDRFSAERTGGSVSTLTIQRTQQEDSAVYLCASSLVGGGGSDTQYFGPGTRLTVL.

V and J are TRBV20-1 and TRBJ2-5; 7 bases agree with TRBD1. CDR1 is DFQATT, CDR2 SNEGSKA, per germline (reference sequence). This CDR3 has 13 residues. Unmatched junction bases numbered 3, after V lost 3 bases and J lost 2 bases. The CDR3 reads CSASNRGQETQYF. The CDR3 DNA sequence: TGCAGTGCTAGTAACAGGGGTCAAGAGACCCAGTACTTC.